This TCR beta chain was sequenced for a study of cytomegalovirus exposure and HLA in healthy donors. With 60 Vbeta and 13 Jbeta primers, the PCR was carried out. The data were produced by immunoSEQ multiplex PCR, yet TCRdb's version contains in-frame clones alone and is incomplete. The data show tens of thousands of clones, with 80% to 90% seen just once and 12% held by the top ten. CDR1 and CDR2 from the germline V gene are MNHEY and SMNVEV (reference sequence). V dropped 3 bases and J dropped 5; count of bases not matched to a gene: 9. The CDR3 totals 16 residues. The V and J genes are TRBV27 and TRBJ2-2; 7 bases are shared with TRBD1. This TCR was recovered from a woman aged 30 to 39 in good health and CMV-seropositive. Material for sequencing was PBMCs. CDR3 protein: CASSFLQGGLTGELFF. Written as DNA, the CDR3 is TGTGCCAGCAGTTTTTTGCAAGGGGGCTTGACCGGGGAGCTGTTTTTT.